The source of this T cell receptor beta chain is a study of molecular identifiers for immune sequencing clone quantification. This clonotype has at least ten counts. The V end lost 6 bases, the J end lost 2 bases, and 14 bases lay between the germline ends. The CDR3 length is 15 residues. Per germline, CDR1 MNHEY and CDR2 SVGEGT. TCRdb re-called the PCR reads with MiXCR, one entry per CDR3 protein. The sample consists of 7,500 to 9,500 distinct CDR3 sequences, approximately 15% of them appearing once. This sequence was found in a human donor in good health. Some libraries in this study had Jurkat cell RNA spiked in. The chain is built from TRBV6-2 or TRBV6-3 and TRBJ2-1; tentative D call: TRBD2 (6 bases). The sample was naive CD8+ T cells from blood, with Jurkat cell RNA spiked in. Subset described: FACS-sorted CD8+CD4-CCR7+CD45RA+ naive T cells. In DNA, the CDR3 is TGTGCCAGCAGCCCCGGGACTGGGGCCTACAATGAGCAGTTCTTC. This gives the protein CASSPGTGAYNEQFF.